The 5 T cell receptor beta chains in this list originate from one sample, sequenced in a study of CD8 T cells in ankylosing spondylitis. TCRdb reprocessed the 5' RACE reads via MiXCR and lists one record per CDR3 protein. This table holds 150,000 to 200,000 distinct CDR3 sequences, around 10% found once. Input material: blood, either unsorted or a sorted T cell fraction (not recorded which). The receptors derive from a male donor with ankylosing spondylitis or in good health (not recorded which).

A word on this clonotype: A read error may explain this, as a much larger clone is one base away. CDR3 amino acids: CASQKGVRGRDEQFF. DNA of the CDR3: TGTGCCTCACAAAAAGGGGTTAGAGGGAGGGACGAGCAGTTCTTC. This chain connects TRBV3-1 to TRBJ2-1; 7 bases agree with TRBD2. This CDR3 is 15 amino acids long. Germline loops: CDR1 LGHDT, CDR2 YNNKEL (reference sequence). V shed 11 bases and J 10 bases; nucleotides not matched to a gene: 20.

This clonotype has only a few counts. V usage is TRBV5-1 and J usage is TRBJ2-3; D is unresolved. Trimming took off 5 bases at V and 2 bases at J, with 6 bases between the two ends. The CDR3 consists of 12 residues. CDR1 is SGHRS, CDR2 YFSETQ, per germline. The CDR3 region is CASRILTDTQYF. CDR3 DNA sequence: TGCGCCAGCAGGATTCTCACAGATACGCAGTATTTT.

This clonotype occurred many times. The genes are TRBV5-1 and TRBJ2-1; the D gene is possibly TRBD2 (6 bases). Germline-derived CDR1 and CDR2 are SGHRS and YFSETQ. The V end was cut by 2 bases, the J end by 7 bases, with 16 bases between. The CDR3 runs to 15 residues. The CDR3 nucleotides read TGCGCCAGCAGCTTCGGGACCCCCGCGGGGAATGAGCAGTTCTTC. This translates into CASSFGTPAGNEQFF.

This clonotype was detected ten times or more. V and J are TRBV5-5 and TRBJ2-5; no clear D gene. CDR1 is SGHKS and CDR2 is YYEKEE in the germline V gene (reference sequence). Between the trimmed V and J ends, which lost 5 bases and 5 bases, there was a span of 13 bases. The CDR3 consists of 13 residues. CDR3 in amino acids: CASSSGPYETQYF. The CDR3 DNA sequence: TGTGCCAGCAGTTCGGGTCCTTACGAGACCCAGTACTTC. Variable domain in full (rest from reference TRBV5-5 and TRBJ2-5): DAGVTQSPTHLIKTRGQQVTLRCSPISGHKSVSWYQQVLGQGPQFIFQYYEKEERGRGNFPDRFSARQFPNYSSELNVNALLLGDSALYLCASSSGPYETQYFGPGTRLLVL.

The rearrangement links TRBV29-1 to TRBJ1-1; D is perhaps TRBD1 (6 bases). CDR1 is SQVTM and CDR2 is ANQGSEA in the germline V gene. V gave up 4 bases and J gave up 1 base, with 16 bases separating them. There are 15 residues in the CDR3. In DNA, the CDR3 is TGCAGCGTTGGGGACAACAGGGTAGGGAACACTGAAGCTTTCTTT. Protein sequence: CSVGDNRVGNTEAFF.